The count of the clone carrying this T cell receptor beta chain is one. Original processing notes: Amplification of reference gene primers provided the estimated nucleated cell counts. Sequencing was performed with immunoSEQ multiplex PCR; in TCRdb, only in-frame clones are kept and a portion is missing. V and J calls plus clone size are reproduced from that table; the DNA served to infer D and trimming. The sample holds some 170,000 clones; more than 80% are singletons and the top ten take about 2%. This record belongs to a study of blood T cell repertoires in COVID-19. Overall study context: From T cells, B-cell-depleted T cells, or PBMCs came the material, which was cDNA or gDNA.

Patients in Seattle were enrolled during active infection, then followed longitudinally. CDR3 size: 16 residues. Germline V gene lookup returns CDR1 MGHRA and CDR2 YSYEKL. V lost 1 base, J lost 6 bases, and 16 bases lay in between. This clonotype was sampled from a woman in her sixties with COVID-19, enrolled during active disease. The sample consisted of peripheral blood. V is TRBV4-1 and J is TRBJ2-4, with D possibly being TRBD1 (7 bases). The DNA for the CDR3 is TGCGCCAGCAGCCAAGGACAGGGAGGAGGGGGAAACATTCAGTACTTC. This translates into CASSQGQGGGGNIQYF.